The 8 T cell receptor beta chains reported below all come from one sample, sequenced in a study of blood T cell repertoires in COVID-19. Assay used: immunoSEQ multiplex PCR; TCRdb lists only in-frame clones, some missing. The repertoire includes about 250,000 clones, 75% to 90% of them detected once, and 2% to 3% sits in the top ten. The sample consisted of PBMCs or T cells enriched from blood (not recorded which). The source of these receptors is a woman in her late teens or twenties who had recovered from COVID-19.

The CDR3 bases are TGTGCCAGCAGTCCTACGCGAGGTCAGCCCCAGCATTTT. This codes for CASSPTRGQPQHF. The chain is built from TRBV6-5 and TRBJ1-5, with no clear D. The CDR3 spans 13 residues. Trimming left V 5 bases short and J 6 bases short, with 11 bases between. Germline loops: CDR1 MNHEY, CDR2 SVGAGI.

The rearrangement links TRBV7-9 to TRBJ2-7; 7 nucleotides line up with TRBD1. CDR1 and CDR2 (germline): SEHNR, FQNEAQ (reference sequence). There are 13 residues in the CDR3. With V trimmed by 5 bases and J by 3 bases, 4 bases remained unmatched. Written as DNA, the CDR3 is TGTGCCAGCAGCCGAAACAGGGGCTACGAGCAGTACTTC. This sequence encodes CASSRNRGYEQYF.

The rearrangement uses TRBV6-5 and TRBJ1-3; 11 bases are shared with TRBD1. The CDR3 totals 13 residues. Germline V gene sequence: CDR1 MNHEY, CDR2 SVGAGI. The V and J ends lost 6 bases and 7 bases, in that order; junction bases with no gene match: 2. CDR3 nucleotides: TGTGCCAGCAGGGGACAGGGGGAGAACACCATATATTTT. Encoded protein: CASRGQGENTIYF.

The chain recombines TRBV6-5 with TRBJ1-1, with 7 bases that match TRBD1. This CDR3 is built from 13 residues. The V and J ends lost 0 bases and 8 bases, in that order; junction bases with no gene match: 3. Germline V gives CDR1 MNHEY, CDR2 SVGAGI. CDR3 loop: CASSYSRTGEAFF. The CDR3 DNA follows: TGTGCCAGCAGTTACTCGAGGACAGGCGAAGCTTTCTTT.

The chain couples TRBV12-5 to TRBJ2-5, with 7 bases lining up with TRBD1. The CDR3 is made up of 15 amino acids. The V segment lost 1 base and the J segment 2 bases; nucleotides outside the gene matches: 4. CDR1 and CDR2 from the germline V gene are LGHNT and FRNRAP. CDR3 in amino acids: CASGLGARGQETQYF. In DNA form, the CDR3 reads TGTGCTAGTGGTTTGGGAGCCAGGGGGCAAGAGACCCAGTACTTC.

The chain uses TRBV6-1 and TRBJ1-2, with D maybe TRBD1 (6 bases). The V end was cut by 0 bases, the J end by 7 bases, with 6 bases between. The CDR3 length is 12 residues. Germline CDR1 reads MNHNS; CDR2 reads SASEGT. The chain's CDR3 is CASSEAGGGYTF. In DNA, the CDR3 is TGTGCCAGCAGTGAAGCAGGGGGTGGCTACACCTTC.

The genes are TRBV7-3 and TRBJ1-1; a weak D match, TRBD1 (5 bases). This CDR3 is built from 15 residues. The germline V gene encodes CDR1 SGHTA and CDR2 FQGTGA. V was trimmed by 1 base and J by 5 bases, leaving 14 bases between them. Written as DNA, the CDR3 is TGTGCCAGCAGCTTAAATGGGGGGAGGTGGACTGAAGCTTTCTTT. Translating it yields CASSLNGGRWTEAFF.

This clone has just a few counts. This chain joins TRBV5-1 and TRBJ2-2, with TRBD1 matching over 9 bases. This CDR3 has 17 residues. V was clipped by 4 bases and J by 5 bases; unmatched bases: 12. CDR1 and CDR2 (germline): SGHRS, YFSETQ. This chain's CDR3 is CASSQSTGTGTTGELFF. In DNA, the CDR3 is TGCGCCAGCAGCCAAAGCACCGGGACAGGGACGACCGGGGAGCTGTTTTTT.